This TCR beta chain was recorded in a study of post-analysis software for immune sequencing data. At the level of the study: Clinical courses comprised relapsing-remitting, secondary progressive and progressive-relapsing multiple sclerosis.

Unique-molecular-identifier-tagged TCR beta cDNA libraries were used. T cells numbering about 0.95 to 10 million yielded some 480,000 cDNA molecules. TCRdb used MiXCR to reprocess the PCR reads, holding one entry per CDR3 protein. The table records some 700,000 distinct CDR3 sequences, 59% of them present only once. With respect to this clonotype: What it binds is unknown.

Study-level results: Batch-matched samples strongly co-clustered by F measure. Significantly lower normalized Chao1 diversity was seen in multiple sclerosis patients than in controls.

This receptor was obtained from a girl aged 2 to 10 with multiple sclerosis. The sequenced sample consisted of blood.

DNA of the CDR3: TGTGCCACCAGCAGTTCCGACGGCTACAATGAGCAGTTCTTC. It codes for CATSSSDGYNEQFF. This chain uses TRBV15 with TRBJ2-1, with unresolved D. The germline gives CDR1 LNHNV, CDR2 YYDKDF (reference sequence). The CDR3 has 14 residues. Trimming left V 3 bases short and J 3 bases short, with 9 bases between.